These T cell receptor beta chains were read from a single sample in a study of cytomegalovirus exposure and HLA in healthy donors. TCRdb's table, derived via immunoSEQ multiplex PCR, lists solely in-frame clones and lacks some. The table lists fewer than 250,000 clones, about 83% of them singletons. Source material: PBMCs. The receptors stem from a girl aged 10 to 17 in good health and CMV-seronegative. The CDR3 runs from the conserved cysteine through the conserved F or W. Fields, in order: V gene, J gene, clone size, D gene, CDR3 DNA, CDR3 protein. The D gene is left open where the match is weak. Only part of the rows carry a size: once, few, many, or a class if the clone is expanded.

v_call: TRBV28; j_call: TRBJ1-1; clone_size: -; d_call: TRBD1; cdr3_nt: TGTGCCAGCAGTACGTACGGACAGGGGGTTGCTGAAGCTTTCTTT; cdr3_aa: CASSTYGQGVAEAFF
v_call: TRBV7-2; j_call: TRBJ2-1; clone_size: -; d_call: -; cdr3_nt: TGTGCCAGCAGGGGCTCGGTAGCGGCTTACAATGAGCAGTTCTTC; cdr3_aa: CASRGSVAAYNEQFF
v_call: TRBV5-4; j_call: TRBJ2-1; clone_size: -; d_call: -; cdr3_nt: TGTGCCAGCAGGTTACCATCTAACAATGAGCAGTTCTTC; cdr3_aa: CASRLPSNNEQFF
v_call: TRBV25-1; j_call: TRBJ2-1; clone_size: few; d_call: TRBD1; cdr3_nt: TGTGCCAGCAGTGGAGGGACAGGGGGCTCTGGGCAGTTCTTC; cdr3_aa: CASSGGTGGSGQFF
v_call: TRBV19; j_call: TRBJ1-2; clone_size: -; d_call: TRBD1; cdr3_nt: TGTGCCAGTAATTACAGAGACAGGGCTAACTATGGCTACACCTTC; cdr3_aa: CASNYRDRANYGYTF
v_call: TRBV7-3; j_call: TRBJ2-3; clone_size: -; d_call: -; cdr3_nt: TGTGCCAGCAGCGAAACCCCAGGGCCTAGCACAGATACGCAGTATTTT; cdr3_aa: CASSETPGPSTDTQYF
v_call: TRBV29-1; j_call: TRBJ1-3; clone_size: once; d_call: -; cdr3_nt: TGCAGCGTTTACCCCTGGCCGGGAGACTCTGGAAACACCATATATTTT; cdr3_aa: CSVYPWPGDSGNTIYF
v_call: TRBV21-1; j_call: TRBJ2-1; clone_size: -; d_call: -; cdr3_nt: TGTGCCAGCAGCAAACCCCGGGACTCACCCAATGAGCAGTTCTTC; cdr3_aa: CASSKPRDSPNEQFF
v_call: TRBV7-4; j_call: TRBJ1-4; clone_size: -; d_call: -; cdr3_nt: TGTGCCAGCAGTCAGGGAACTAATGAAAAACTGTTTTTT; cdr3_aa: CASSQGTNEKLFF
v_call: TRBV18; j_call: TRBJ2-6; clone_size: -; d_call: -; cdr3_nt: TGTGCCAGCTCTTTAACTGGGGCCAACGTCCTGACTTTC; cdr3_aa: CASSLTGANVLTF
v_call: TRBV2; j_call: TRBJ2-5; clone_size: -; d_call: -; cdr3_nt: TGTGCCCGGGGGAGAGGGCGGGGAGAGACCCAGTACTTC; cdr3_aa: CARGRGRGETQYF
v_call: TRBV27; j_call: TRBJ2-2; clone_size: -; d_call: -; cdr3_nt: TGTGCCAGCGGACGGCCTGGGGGCGGCGGGGAGCTGTTTTTT; cdr3_aa: CASGRPGGGGELFF
v_call: TRBV19; j_call: TRBJ1-2; clone_size: -; d_call: -; cdr3_nt: TGTGCCAGTAGTATTGGGGGGGTAAGAGCATATGGCTACACCTTC; cdr3_aa: CASSIGGVRAYGYTF
v_call: TRBV7-2; j_call: TRBJ1-1; clone_size: -; d_call: TRBD1; cdr3_nt: TGTGCCAGCAGCCCCAGACAGGGCGCCCCCCCGGGGTGGACTGAAGCTTTCTTT; cdr3_aa: CASSPRQGAPPGWTEAFF
v_call: TRBV10-3; j_call: TRBJ2-3; clone_size: -; d_call: -; cdr3_nt: TGTGCCATCAGGGGGGGGGCCACAGATACGCAGTATTTT; cdr3_aa: CAIRGGATDTQYF
v_call: TRBV14; j_call: TRBJ1-2; clone_size: -; d_call: TRBD1; cdr3_nt: TGTGCCAGCAGCCAGTGGACAGGGCGGAATGGCTACACCTTC; cdr3_aa: CASSQWTGRNGYTF
v_call: TRBV4-1; j_call: TRBJ1-2; clone_size: -; d_call: TRBD1; cdr3_nt: TGCGCCAGCAGCCAAGATAGGGGGCGGATTGGCTACACCTTC; cdr3_aa: CASSQDRGRIGYTF
v_call: TRBV18; j_call: TRBJ1-2; clone_size: -; d_call: TRBD1; cdr3_nt: TGTGCCAGCTCACCATGGACAGGGGATGGCTACACCTTC; cdr3_aa: CASSPWTGDGYTF
v_call: TRBV7-9; j_call: TRBJ2-7; clone_size: -; d_call: TRBD1; cdr3_nt: TGTGCCAGCAGCTTCCCGGACAGGGACGCCGGGCAGTACTTC; cdr3_aa: CASSFPDRDAGQYF
v_call: TRBV4-1; j_call: TRBJ1-5; clone_size: few; d_call: -; cdr3_nt: TGCGCCAGCAGCCCGAACCGGGGGGGAGGTCAGCCCCAGCATTTT; cdr3_aa: CASSPNRGGGQPQHF
v_call: TRBV6-1; j_call: TRBJ2-1; clone_size: -; d_call: -; cdr3_nt: TGTGCCAGCAGTGCGGCCTACCGGGACAATGAGCAGTTCTTC; cdr3_aa: CASSAAYRDNEQFF
v_call: TRBV19; j_call: TRBJ1-2; clone_size: -; d_call: -; cdr3_nt: TGTGCCAGTAGTCCGCTACCTCGGGGGTACTATGGCTACACCTTC; cdr3_aa: CASSPLPRGYYGYTF
v_call: TRBV7-2; j_call: TRBJ2-7; clone_size: -; d_call: TRBD2; cdr3_nt: TGTGCCAGCAGCACCAGCGGGGGGGTCTTCTACGAGCAGTACTTC; cdr3_aa: CASSTSGGVFYEQYF
v_call: TRBV6-5; j_call: TRBJ2-7; clone_size: -; d_call: TRBD1; cdr3_nt: TGTGCCAGCAGTCGCTCGGGACAGTTTGACGAGCAGTACTTC; cdr3_aa: CASSRSGQFDEQYF
v_call: TRBV5-4; j_call: TRBJ1-2; clone_size: -; d_call: TRBD1; cdr3_nt: TGTGCCAGCAGCTTGGCGGGACAGCTCTATGGCTACACCTTC; cdr3_aa: CASSLAGQLYGYTF
v_call: TRBV10-3; j_call: TRBJ2-2; clone_size: -; d_call: -; cdr3_nt: TGTGCCATCAGTAGGACAGCGGACACCGGGGAGCTGTTTTTT; cdr3_aa: CAISRTADTGELFF
v_call: TRBV2; j_call: TRBJ1-5; clone_size: -; d_call: TRBD1; cdr3_nt: TGTGCCAGCAGTCTAGGACAGGGGAATCAGCCCCAGCATTTT; cdr3_aa: CASSLGQGNQPQHF
v_call: TRBV5-1; j_call: TRBJ1-1; clone_size: -; d_call: TRBD1; cdr3_nt: TGCGCCAGCAGCGCCTTGAGACAGGGGAGTAACACTGAAGCTTTCTTT; cdr3_aa: CASSALRQGSNTEAFF
v_call: TRBV5-6; j_call: TRBJ1-1; clone_size: few; d_call: -; cdr3_nt: TGTGCCAGCACCGCCGCAGACGGACTGGGAGCTTTCTTT; cdr3_aa: CASTAADGLGAFF
v_call: TRBV29-1; j_call: TRBJ1-1; clone_size: once; d_call: -; cdr3_nt: TGCAGCGCCACCGGTGTAGAGGCCACTGAAGCTTTCTTT; cdr3_aa: CSATGVEATEAFF
v_call: TRBV19; j_call: TRBJ2-1; clone_size: -; d_call: TRBD1; cdr3_nt: TGTGCCAGTACCCTGGACAGGGGGCGAAGCGTACTGTTCTTC; cdr3_aa: CASTLDRGRSVLFF
v_call: TRBV30; j_call: TRBJ1-1; clone_size: few; d_call: -; cdr3_nt: TGTGCCTGGAGTGTTGGGCCGATGAACACTGAAGCTTTCTTT; cdr3_aa: CAWSVGPMNTEAFF
v_call: TRBV6-1; j_call: TRBJ1-1; clone_size: -; d_call: TRBD1; cdr3_nt: TGTGCCAGCAGTGAAGACCCCACAGGGGTCACTGAAGCTTTCTTT; cdr3_aa: CASSEDPTGVTEAFF
v_call: TRBV28; j_call: TRBJ1-5; clone_size: -; d_call: TRBD1; cdr3_nt: TGTGCCAGCAGTTTGCCCACCCGATTGGACAGGGTAGGGGCCCCCAATCAGCCCCAGCATTTT; cdr3_aa: CASSLPTRLDRVGAPNQPQHF
v_call: TRBV6-5; j_call: TRBJ2-4; clone_size: -; d_call: -; cdr3_nt: TGTGCCAGCAGTTACTCTGGGGGGTTAGCCAAAAACATTCAGTACTTC; cdr3_aa: CASSYSGGLAKNIQYF
v_call: TRBV28; j_call: TRBJ2-1; clone_size: -; d_call: -; cdr3_nt: TGTGCCAGCAGTTCATACCTGGAGGGGGGGATTTACAATGAGCAGTTCTTC; cdr3_aa: CASSSYLEGGIYNEQFF
v_call: TRBV6-1; j_call: TRBJ1-1; clone_size: -; d_call: -; cdr3_nt: TGTGCCAGCAGTGAAGCGCTTCGGACAGACAACACTGAAGCTTTCTTT; cdr3_aa: CASSEALRTDNTEAFF
v_call: TRBV5-5; j_call: TRBJ1-1; clone_size: -; d_call: TRBD1; cdr3_nt: TGTGCCAGCAGCCAGGTAACAGGGGCGGGCCAGAACACTGAAGCTTTCTTT; cdr3_aa: CASSQVTGAGQNTEAFF
v_call: TRBV5-1; j_call: TRBJ1-5; clone_size: -; d_call: -; cdr3_nt: TGCGCCAGCAGCTTGGCCTGGGGCGAGCCCCAGCATTTT; cdr3_aa: CASSLAWGEPQHF
v_call: TRBV4-3; j_call: TRBJ2-5; clone_size: -; d_call: -; cdr3_nt: TGCGCCAGCAGCCAAGATGTCGGGACTCTACAGTACTTC; cdr3_aa: CASSQDVGTLQYF
v_call: TRBV6-1; j_call: TRBJ1-3; clone_size: few; d_call: TRBD1; cdr3_nt: TGTGCCAGCAGTACAGGGGACCCTGGAAACACCATATATTTT; cdr3_aa: CASSTGDPGNTIYF